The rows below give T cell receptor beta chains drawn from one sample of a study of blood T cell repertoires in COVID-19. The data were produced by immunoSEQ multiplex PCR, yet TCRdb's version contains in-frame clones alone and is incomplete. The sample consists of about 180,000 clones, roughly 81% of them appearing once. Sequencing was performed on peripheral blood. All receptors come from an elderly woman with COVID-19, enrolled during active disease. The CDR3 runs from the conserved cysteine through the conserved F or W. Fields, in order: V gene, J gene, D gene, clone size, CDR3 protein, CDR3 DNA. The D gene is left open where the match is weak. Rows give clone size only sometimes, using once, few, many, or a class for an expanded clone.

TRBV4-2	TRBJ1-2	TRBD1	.	CASSQLLTGDGYTF	TGTGCCAGCAGCCAACTCCTGACAGGGGATGGCTACACCTTC
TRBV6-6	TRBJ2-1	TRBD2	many	CASGVAGYNEQFF	TGTGCCAGCGGAGTAGCGGGGTACAATGAGCAGTTCTTC
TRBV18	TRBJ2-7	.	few	CASSPTGSYEQYF	TGTGCCAGCTCACCGACAGGATCCTACGAGCAGTACTTC
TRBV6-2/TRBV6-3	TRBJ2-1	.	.	CASSYRQGNYNEQFF	TGTGCCAGCAGCTATAGGCAGGGCAACTACAATGAGCAGTTCTTC
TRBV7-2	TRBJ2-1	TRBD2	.	CASSLATSGSHNEQFF	TGTGCCAGCAGCTTAGCTACTAGCGGGAGTCACAATGAGCAGTTCTTC
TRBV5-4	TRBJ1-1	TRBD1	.	CASSLGGQQPENTEAFF	TGTGCCAGCAGCTTGGGGGGACAGCAGCCTGAGAACACTGAAGCTTTCTTT
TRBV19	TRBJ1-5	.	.	CASSIGPGVNQPQHF	TGTGCCAGTAGTATCGGTCCAGGGGTCAATCAGCCCCAGCATTTT
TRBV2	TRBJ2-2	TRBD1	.	CASSEDGTGGTGELFF	TGTGCCAGCAGTGAAGATGGGACAGGGGGTACCGGGGAGCTGTTTTTT
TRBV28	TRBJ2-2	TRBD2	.	CASSLFLASGRENTGELFF	TGTGCCAGCAGTTTATTCCTAGCTAGCGGGAGGGAGAACACCGGGGAGCTGTTTTTT
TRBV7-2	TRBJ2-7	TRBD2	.	CASSQPSGGPSYEQYF	TGTGCCAGCAGCCAACCCAGCGGGGGCCCCAGCTACGAGCAGTACTTC
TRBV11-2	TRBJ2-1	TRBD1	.	CASSARGTGDEQFF	TGTGCCAGCAGCGCAAGGGGTACAGGGGATGAGCAGTTCTTC
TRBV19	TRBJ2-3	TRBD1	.	CASSRTGGVQDTQYF	TGTGCCAGTAGTAGGACAGGGGGCGTACAGGATACGCAGTATTTT
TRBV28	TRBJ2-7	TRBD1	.	CASSQGQIYEQYF	TGTGCCAGCAGCCAGGGACAGATCTACGAGCAGTACTTC
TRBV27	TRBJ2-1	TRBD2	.	CASSGPRTSSYNEQFF	TGTGCCAGCAGCGGCCCCCGGACTAGCTCCTACAATGAGCAGTTCTTC
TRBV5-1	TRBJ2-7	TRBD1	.	CASSGGQGFVYEQYF	TGCGCCAGCAGCGGCGGACAGGGATTCGTCTACGAGCAGTACTTC
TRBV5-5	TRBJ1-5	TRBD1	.	CASSPGTGGGYQPQHF	TGTGCCAGCAGCCCAGGGACAGGGGGCGGATATCAGCCCCAGCATTTT